One sample yielded the 21 T cell receptor beta chains listed below, sequenced in a study of read filtering for tumor transcriptome and immune sequencing. This library used roughly 430 ng RNA and molecular barcoded adaptors spanning alpha/delta and beta/gamma chains. TCRdb analysed the reads with MiXCR anew, one entry per CDR3 protein. The sample lists tens of thousands of distinct CDR3 sequences; approximately 12% were seen once. The sample comprised a population of CD138-negative cells sorted from bone marrow. These receptors were collected from a donor aged 40 or older with multiple myeloma.

The table lists this clonotype with many counts. V is TRBV5-1 and J is TRBJ2-1; the match to TRBD2 covers 8 bases. The germline V gene encodes CDR1 SGHRS and CDR2 YFSETQ. J lost 2 bases, V lost 0 bases, and 4 bases had no gene match. This CDR3 is built from 16 residues. CDR3 sequence: CASSLAPSGPYNEQFF. CDR3 in DNA: TGCGCCAGCAGCTTGGCGCCTAGCGGGCCCTACAATGAGCAGTTCTTC. The complete variable domain, with remaining parts taken from reference TRBV5-1 and TRBJ2-1, reads KAGVTQTPRYLIKTRGQQVTLSCSPISGHRSVSWYQQTPGQGLQFLFEYFSETQRNKGNFPGRFSGRQFSNSRSEMNVSTLELGDSALYLCASSLAPSGPYNEQFFGPGTRLTVL.

This clonotype appeared many times. The CDR3 sequence: CSALGFGAYEQYF. Written as DNA, the CDR3 is TGCAGTGCCCTGGGCTTCGGAGCCTACGAGCAGTACTTC. The chain has TRBV20-1 and TRBJ2-7; D unclear. V was clipped by 6 bases and J by 2 bases, with 14 bases between them. This CDR3 contains 13 residues. CDR1 and CDR2 from the germline V gene are DFQATT and SNEGSKA (reference sequence).

There are many counts of this clonotype. This chain joins TRBV6-6 and TRBJ2-7; D is perhaps TRBD2 (5 bases). Trimming left V 6 bases short and J 3 bases short, with 9 bases between. CDR1 and CDR2 from the germline V gene are MNHNY and SVGAGI (reference sequence). This CDR3 is 12 amino acids long. The CDR3 bases are TGTGCCAGCAGCCGCGACTACTACGAGCAGTACTTC. This translates into CASSRDYYEQYF.

As for this clonotype: The CDR3 does not close with the conserved phenylalanine or tryptophan, likely indicating a read error. CDR3 nucleotide sequence: TGCGCCAGCAGCTTAGATGGGGGAAGGGGAAAACTGTTTTCT. It codes for CASSLDGGRGKLFS. This chain uses TRBV5-1 with TRBJ1-4; tentative D call: TRBD1 (5 bases). The V and J ends lost 2 bases and 10 bases respectively, with 15 bases between them. Germline V gene lookup returns CDR1 SGHRS and CDR2 YFSETQ. CDR3 length equals 14 residues.

The chain has TRBV29-1 and TRBJ2-3, with D maybe TRBD1 (6 bases). With 6 bases removed from V and 3 bases from J, the gap between germline ends came to 10 bases. This CDR3 contains 12 residues. Germline V CDR1 and CDR2: SQVTM, ANQGSEA. The CDR3 DNA follows: TGCAGCGTCGCCGGACAGACAGATACGCAGTATTTT. This sequence encodes CSVAGQTDTQYF.

Ten or more counts support this clonotype. The chain is built from TRBV5-1 and TRBJ1-3, with no clear D. Trimming cost V 5 bases and J 4 bases, with 7 bases left between them. The CDR3 is made up of 12 amino acids. Germline V gene data show CDR1 as SGHRS and CDR2 as YFSETQ. CDR3 protein: CASRSEGNTIYF. Written as DNA, the CDR3 is TGCGCCAGCAGATCGGAGGGAAACACCATATATTTT.

At least ten counts were recorded for this clonotype. This rearrangement joins TRBV5-1 to TRBJ2-5, with TRBD2 matching over 9 bases. The CDR3 is 15 amino acids. Germline CDR1 is SGHRS and CDR2 is YFSETQ. Trimming cost V 1 base and J 3 bases; bases outside gene matches: 4. The CDR3 region has the DNA TGCGCCAGCAGCTTGTCCTTAGCGGGAGAAGAGACCCAGTACTTC. Translated: CASSLSLAGEETQYF.

This clonotype was picked up many times. The CDR3 DNA sequence: TGTGCCAGCTCCCTTCTGGGACAGGAATACGAGCAGTACTTC. Protein: CASSLLGQEYEQYF. The chain is built from TRBV18 and TRBJ2-7; 8 nucleotides line up with TRBD1. CDR3 length equals 14 residues. With 6 bases clipped from V and 4 bases from J, the junction kept 8 bases outside the gene matches. Germline CDR1 and CDR2: KGHSH and LQKENI.

This clonotype was found many times. V gene TRBV30 combines with J gene TRBJ1-1, with D perhaps TRBD1 (5 bases). The V end lost 5 bases, the J end lost 1 base, and 14 bases lay between the germline ends. The germline V gene has CDR1 GTSNPN and CDR2 SVGIG (reference sequence). This CDR3 comprises 14 residues. CDR3 loop: CAWSAGHQNTEAFF. The CDR3 DNA is TGTGCCTGGTCTGCCGGACACCAGAACACTGAAGCTTTCTTT.

This clonotype was recorded at least ten times. CDR3 sequence: CASSLRVNEQFF. The CDR3 DNA sequence: TGTGCCAGCAGTCTCAGGGTGAATGAGCAGTTCTTC. This chain joins TRBV7-9 and TRBJ2-1; D is possibly TRBD1 (5 bases). CDR3 length: 12 residues. The V end lost 6 bases, the J end lost 7 bases, and 10 bases lay between the germline ends. Germline V gene data show CDR1 as SEHNR and CDR2 as FQNEAQ (reference sequence).

This clonotype has at least ten counts. The CDR3 nucleotides read TGCGCCAGCAGTCCCGGGACTAGCGGTTCCTACGAGCAGTACTTC. Amino acid sequence: CASSPGTSGSYEQYF. This chain connects TRBV10-1 to TRBJ2-7; 11 positions agree with TRBD2. The CDR3 covers 15 residues. The germline V gene encodes CDR1 WNHNN and CDR2 SYGVQD (reference sequence). J gave up 1 base and V 5 bases, and 4 bases lay outside the gene matches.

This clonotype was seen many times. V usage is TRBV7-2 and J usage is TRBJ1-2, with D tentatively TRBD1 (6 bases). The CDR3 is 15 residues long. V lost 4 bases and J lost 4, with 16 bases in between. Germline-derived CDR1 and CDR2 are SGHTA and FQGNSA. The CDR3 nucleotides read TGTGCCAGCAGCTCTCGTCCACAGGGCGGCTATGGCTACACCTTC. This gives the protein CASSSRPQGGYGYTF. Looking up the rest from reference TRBV7-2 and TRBJ1-2 gives the full variable domain: GAGVSQSPSNKVTEKGKDVELRCDPISGHTALYWYRQSLGQGLEFLIYFQGNSAPDKSGLPSDRFSAERTGGSVSTLTIQRTQQEDSAVYLCASSSRPQGGYGYTFGSGTRLTVV.

As for this clonotype: A much larger clone is a single base away; this may be a read error. The rearrangement uses TRBV10-3 and TRBJ2-3; D unclear. Trimming pared 2 bases from V and 5 bases from J, leaving 14 bases between. The germline V gene encodes CDR1 ENHRY and CDR2 SYGVKD. The CDR3 totals 15 residues. CDR3: CAISEPTGPGDTQYF. The CDR3, as DNA: TGTGCCATCAGTGAGCCGACTGGACCGGGAGATACGCAGTATTTT.

This clonotype was counted ten times or more. The chain employs TRBV7-9 and TRBJ2-5, with 7 bases matching TRBD1. The CDR3 has 16 residues. CDR1 and CDR2 (germline): SEHNR, FQNEAQ (reference sequence). V shed 5 bases, J shed 2 bases, and the junction held 11 bases outside the gene matches. This chain's CDR3 is CASSTGTARGQETQYF. In nucleotides, the CDR3 is TGTGCCAGCAGCACCGGGACAGCGAGGGGGCAAGAGACCCAGTACTTC.

Concerning this clonotype: This sequence may be a read error, since a much larger clone differs from it by one base. This chain connects TRBV9 to TRBJ2-1, with D tentatively TRBD1 (8 bases). CDR1 and CDR2 from the germline V gene are SGDLS and YYNGEE. This CDR3 region has 14 residues. CDR3 residues: CASGVAQGEGEQFF. In DNA form, the CDR3 reads TGTGCCAGCGGCGTCGCACAGGGGGAGGGTGAGCAGTTCTTC.

To note about this clonotype: This likely reflects a read error, since a far larger clone is one base away. The chain carries TRBV4-3 and TRBJ2-5, with TRBD1 matching over 7 bases. Germline CDR1 reads LGHNA; CDR2 reads YSLEER. This CDR3 region has 14 residues. For the CDR3, the DNA is TGCGCCAGCAGCCGCACAGGGGTTGGGGAGACCCAGTGCTTC. It yields the protein CASSRTGVGETQCF.

This clonotype was seen ten or more times. The chain recombines TRBV28 with TRBJ2-1; TRBD2 agrees at 7 bases. The CDR3 loop spans 13 amino acids. Looked up from germline, CDR1 is MDHEN and CDR2 is SYDVKM. V lost 8 bases and J lost 3; bases outside the gene matches: 4. CDR3 loop: CASRTRYYNEQFF. CDR3 DNA sequence: TGTGCCAGCCGGACTAGATACTACAATGAGCAGTTCTTC.

This clonotype was detected ten times or more. The CDR3 DNA reads TGTGCCAGCAGTTGGCCAGGAAGAGAAAATGAGCAGTTCTTC. This encodes CASSWPGRENEQFF. The V call is TRBV6-5, the J call TRBJ2-1; D ambiguous. Trimming pared 4 bases from V and 7 bases from J, leaving 14 bases between. Germline V gives CDR1 MNHEY, CDR2 SVGAGI. The CDR3 totals 14 residues.

This clonotype was detected only a few times. This may stem from a read error, because a much larger clone lies one nucleotide away. The rearrangement links TRBV6-2 or TRBV6-3 to TRBJ2-6; a weak D match, TRBD2 (6 bases). The V gene's germline CDR1 is MNHEY and CDR2 SVGEGT. This CDR3 contains 15 residues. CDR3 nucleotide sequence: TGTGCCAGCAGTTACACCGGGACTGGGGCCAGCGTCCTGACTTTC. This codes for CASSYTGTGASVLTF.

A word on this clonotype: One end of the junction fails to match germline, which may point to a read error. The gene calls are TRBV7-9 and TRBJ1-1; 7 bases align to TRBD1. Per the germline V gene, CDR1 is SEHNR and CDR2 is FQNEAQ (reference sequence). The CDR3 has 16 amino acids. CDR3 region: CASSPKVSQGQAEAFF. CDR3 coding DNA: TGTGCCAGCAGTCCTAAGGTCTCACAGGGGCAGGCTGAAGCCTTCTTT. The variable domain in full, completed from reference TRBV7-9 and TRBJ1-1, reads DTGVSQNPRHKITKRGQNVTFRCDPISEHNRLYWYRQTLGQGPEFLTYFQNEAQLEKSRLLSDRFSAERPKGSFSTLEIQRTEQGDSAMYLCASSPKVSQGQAEAFFGQGTRLTVV.

Only a few counts were recorded for this clonotype. This could be a read error, since a much larger clone is one nucleotide away. The chain has TRBV6-5 and TRBJ1-1; no definite D call. The V gene's germline CDR1 is MNHEY and CDR2 SVGAGI. This CDR3 has 14 residues. The CDR3 DNA follows: TGTGCCAGCAGTTACGATCAGTTGAACACTGGAGCTTTCTTT. It specifies CASSYDQLNTGAFF.